This TCR beta chain stems from a study of T cell responses to AZD1222 COVID-19 vaccine. Germline V CDR1 and CDR2: SEHNR, FQNEAQ (reference sequence). V shed 3 bases and J shed 2 bases, with 10 bases lying between them. This CDR3 contains 14 residues. Measured with immunoSEQ multiplex PCR; TCRdb has only the in-frame clones, and not every one. The sample records roughly 140,000 clones, about nine tenths being singletons. The V and J genes are TRBV7-9 and TRBJ2-5; D ambiguous. The sequence came from an adult who received the AZD1222 COVID-19 vaccine. This material consisted of peripheral blood, taken 28 days after the second AZD1222 dose. DNA for the CDR3: TGTGCCAGCAGCTTGAGGTCAGAACAAGAGACCCAGTACTTC. Translation gives CASSLRSEQETQYF.